Listed below are T cell receptor beta chains from one sample, sequenced in a study of OX40 agonist ivuxolimab in advanced cancers. Repertoires were generated with immunoSEQ multiplex PCR, while TCRdb's copy carries only in-frame clones and drops some. Here the sample spans 65,000 to 85,000 clones, roughly nine tenths being singletons. Specimen: CD4+ or CD8+ T cells sorted from blood, collected in a trial of the OX40 agonist ivuxolimab. The receptor set was obtained from an adult with an advanced solid tumor such as melanoma, head and neck, liver or kidney cancer. CDR3s include the opening cysteine and the closing phenylalanine or tryptophan. A D gene is named only where the DNA matches it firmly. The size field is filled for only some rows; it gives once, few, many or a size class.

v_gene,abundance,j_gene,d_gene,CDR3aa,CDR3nt
TRBV4-3,-,TRBJ1-2,-,CASSQGDGMGYTF,TGCGCCAGCAGCCAAGGAGACGGAATGGGCTACACCTTC
TRBV4-2,-,TRBJ2-3,-,CASSQTDTLHGTDTQYF,TGTGCCAGCAGCCAGACAGACACTCTCCACGGCACAGATACGCAGTATTTT
TRBV2,-,TRBJ1-5,TRBD1,CASTPVVTGGDYQPQHF,TGTGCCAGCACTCCGGTGGTGACAGGGGGGGATTATCAGCCCCAGCATTTT
TRBV5-4,-,TRBJ1-3,-,CASSDRTSGNTIYF,TGTGCCAGCAGCGACAGAACCTCTGGAAACACCATATATTTT
TRBV4-1,-,TRBJ2-2,TRBD2,CASSLFGTSGTGELFF,TGCGCCAGCAGCCTGTTTGGGACTAGCGGTACCGGGGAGCTGTTTTTT
TRBV6-1,-,TRBJ1-1,-,CASWGVMNTEAFF,TGTGCCAGCTGGGGGGTCATGAACACTGAAGCTTTCTTT
TRBV6-5,-,TRBJ1-2,-,CASSHGGTSNYGYTF,TGTGCCAGCAGTCACGGAGGGACCTCTAACTATGGCTACACCTTC
TRBV5-4,medium-sized,TRBJ2-7,TRBD1,CASSGWTGSSYEQYF,TGTGCCAGCAGCGGATGGACAGGGAGCTCCTACGAGCAGTACTTC
TRBV5-1,-,TRBJ2-2,-,CASSERGGGELFF,TGCGCCAGCAGCGAACGGGGCGGCGGGGAGCTGTTTTTT
TRBV5-1,-,TRBJ1-1,-,CASRLNTEAFF,TGCGCCAGCAGACTGAACACTGAAGCTTTCTTT
TRBV4-1,-,TRBJ2-1,TRBD2,CASSQEGLVLNEQFF,TGCGCCAGCAGCCAAGAGGGACTAGTCTTAAATGAGCAGTTCTTC
TRBV7-6,-,TRBJ1-5,TRBD1,CASSLTGTGFGNQPQHF,TGTGCCAGCAGCTTGACCGGGACAGGGTTCGGCAATCAGCCCCAGCATTTT
TRBV6-6,-,TRBJ2-5,TRBD2,CASSSRTSLETQYF,TGTGCCAGCAGTTCACGGACTAGCCTAGAGACCCAGTACTTC
TRBV7-9,-,TRBJ2-5,-,CASSPPFRLGETQYF,TGTGCCAGCAGCCCCCCGTTTCGGTTGGGGGAGACCCAGTACTTC
TRBV18,-,TRBJ1-1,-,CASSPSGVGNTEAFF,TGTGCCAGCTCACCAAGCGGGGTCGGAAACACTGAAGCTTTCTTT
TRBV28,-,TRBJ1-3,-,CASSRGGNTIYF,TGTGCCAGCTCGAGAGGTGGAAACACCATATATTTT